The sequence of this T cell receptor (beta chain) was determined in a study of control samples from healthy donors and cancer patients. V was clipped by 0 bases and J by 4 bases; unmatched bases: 4. The CDR3 extends over 16 amino acids. Germline CDR1 reads SGHRS; CDR2 reads YFSETQ. Measured with immunoSEQ multiplex PCR; TCRdb has only the in-frame clones, and not every one. The table gives about 200,000 clones; the top ten clones make up approximately 2.2% of it. This clone ranks as medium-sized in terms of frequency. The sequenced sample consisted of blood. This TCR was recovered from a woman in her 30s in good health. V usage is TRBV5-1 and J usage is TRBJ2-2; 9 bases are shared with TRBD1. CDR3 amino acids: CASSLEGQGLTGELFF. CDR3 nucleotides: TGCGCCAGCAGCTTGGAGGGACAGGGACTCACCGGGGAGCTGTTTTTT.